This TCR beta chain was recovered during a study of blood T cell repertoires in COVID-19. In the study overall: Italy, Spain and the United States were the sources of the convalescent and acute COVID-19 samples. The analysed material was cDNA or gDNA that came from T cells, B-cell-depleted T cells, or PBMCs.

The data were produced by immunoSEQ multiplex PCR, yet TCRdb's version contains in-frame clones alone and is incomplete. Of roughly 43,000 clones listed, about 80% are singletons. The sample was peripheral blood. The TCR comes from a woman aged 55-69 years with acute or convalescent COVID-19.

CDR3 loop: CASSFLAGLEEKLFF. The CDR3 coding sequence is TGTGCCAGCAGCTTTTTGGCGGGGTTGGAGGAAAAACTGTTTTTT. V is TRBV5-5 and J is TRBJ1-4, with no clear D. This CDR3 spans 15 amino acids. V was clipped by 2 bases and J by 8 bases, with 16 bases between them. Germline V gene sequence: CDR1 SGHKS, CDR2 YYEKEE (reference sequence).